Sequencing of this TCR beta chain was carried out in a study of blood T cell repertoires in COVID-19. In the study overall: Material from acute and convalescent COVID-19 was sourced from the United States, Italy and Spain.

Unmatched junction bases numbered 17, after V lost 5 bases and J lost 7 bases. The germline V gene encodes CDR1 SGHVS and CDR2 FNYEAQ. The CDR3 has 17 residues. Assay: immunoSEQ multiplex PCR; the TCRdb copy retains only in-frame clones and omits some. Of more than 150,000 clones in the sample, around 90% were seen once. Sequencing was carried out using peripheral blood. This chain uses TRBV7-6 with TRBJ2-1; 7 bases align to TRBD1. The receptor was isolated from a man between 50 and 59 years old with acute or convalescent COVID-19. The CDR3 DNA is TGTGCCAGCAGCAATATTACCGGGACAGAGCCTCGGAATGAGCAGTTCTTC. This gives the protein CASSNITGTEPRNEQFF.